The table lists the clone carrying this T cell receptor (beta chain) with many counts. MiXCR was run by TCRdb on the multiplex PCR reads, yielding one entry per CDR3 protein. The table lists some 140,000 distinct CDR3 sequences, about 22% of them singletons. Trimming took 3 bases from V and 1 from J, leaving 12 bases between them. Germline loops: CDR1 SGHAT, CDR2 FQDESV (reference sequence). CDR3 length: 15 residues. The lymph nodes were axillary draining lymph nodes from breast cancer patients. This record comes from a study of breast tumors, draining lymph nodes, adjacent tissues. Sequenced: axillary lymph node tissue. The TCR comes from a female donor with breast cancer. Some clones in this sample may be carry-over from other donors' samples. V and J are TRBV11-1 and TRBJ2-5, with D possibly matching TRBD1 (6 bases). The CDR3 sequence is CASSFHLQGQETQYF. In nucleotides, the CDR3 is TGTGCCAGCAGCTTTCACCTACAGGGCCAAGAGACCCAGTACTTC.